This T cell receptor (beta chain) comes out of a study of response to subunit inactivated influenza vaccine. This clonotype was seen a few times. Its specificity is not known. From the RT-PCR reads, TCRdb called clonotypes with MiXCR, one entry per CDR3 protein. The repertoire has 600,000 to 700,000 distinct CDR3 sequences, about 15% of them found once; the top ten carry roughly 7.6%. Whole-study results and caveats: Seasonal influenza vaccination, on each occasion, was suggested by the authors to recruit few new T cells.

The material was PBMCs from blood, obtained 14 to 15 days before vaccination. This sequence originates from a man between 50 and 59 years old who received an inactivated influenza vaccine.

As DNA, the CDR3 is TGTGCCATCAGTGAGTCGGCCGCAACTAATGAAAAACTGTTTTTT. Amino acid sequence: CAISESAATNEKLFF. The rearrangement uses TRBV10-3 and TRBJ1-4; no clear D. Germline V CDR1 and CDR2: ENHRY, SYGVKD. Trimming pared 0 bases from V and 0 bases from J, leaving 5 bases between. The length of the CDR3 is 15 residues.